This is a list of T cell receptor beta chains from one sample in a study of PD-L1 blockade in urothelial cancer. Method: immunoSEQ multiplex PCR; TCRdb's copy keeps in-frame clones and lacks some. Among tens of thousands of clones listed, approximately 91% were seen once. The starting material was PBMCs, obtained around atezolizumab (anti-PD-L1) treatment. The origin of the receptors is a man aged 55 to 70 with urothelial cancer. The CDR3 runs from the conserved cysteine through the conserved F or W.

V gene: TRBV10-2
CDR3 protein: CASRQGRNQPQHF

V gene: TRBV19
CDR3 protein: CASTTVPGYGYTF

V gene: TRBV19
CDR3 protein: CASSSLTGGPEQYF

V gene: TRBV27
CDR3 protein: CASSLNGGYGYTF

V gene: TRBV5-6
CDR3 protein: CASTSLGAAYEQYF

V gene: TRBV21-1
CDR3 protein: CARDRGFDQPQHF

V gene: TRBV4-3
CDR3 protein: CASSQDMTAENSPLHF

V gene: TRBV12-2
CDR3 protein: CASRSHRNF

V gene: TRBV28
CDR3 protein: CASSFPSDSTYEQYF

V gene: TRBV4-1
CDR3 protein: CASSQPSGSGGPSDTQYF

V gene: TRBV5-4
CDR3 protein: CASSLAGGSVSYEQYF

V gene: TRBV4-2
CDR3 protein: CASSQDKAAGELFF

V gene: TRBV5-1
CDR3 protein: CASSSPGQQETQYF

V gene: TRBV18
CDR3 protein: CASSPFGGYEQYF

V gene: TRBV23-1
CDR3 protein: CANRTSKDREEPQHF

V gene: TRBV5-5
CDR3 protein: CASSWGQGGRGELFF

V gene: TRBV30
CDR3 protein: CAWRGLGNTEAFF

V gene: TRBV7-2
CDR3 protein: CASSTSGGYEQFF

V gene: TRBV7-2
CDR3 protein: CASSFKGAKEETQYF

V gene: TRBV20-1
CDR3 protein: CSARTRGEAFF

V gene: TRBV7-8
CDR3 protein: CASSPRYRGREKLFF

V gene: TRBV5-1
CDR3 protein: CASSSPLAGGADTQYF

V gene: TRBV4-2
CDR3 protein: CASSQAAGGGTDTQYF

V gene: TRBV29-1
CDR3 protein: CSVEGRTGGTDTQYF

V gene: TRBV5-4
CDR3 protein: CASSLGQPGQGRAFF

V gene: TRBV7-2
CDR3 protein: CASSLAVQGYEQYF

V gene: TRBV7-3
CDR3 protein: CASSPKYSPSTDTQYF

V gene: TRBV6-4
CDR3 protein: CASSVQSNQPQHF

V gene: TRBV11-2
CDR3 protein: CASSPVRGKDTQYF

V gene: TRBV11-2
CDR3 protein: CASSLQLSPGELFF

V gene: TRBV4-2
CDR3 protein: CASSQDTIIRASGANVLTF

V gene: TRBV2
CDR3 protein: CASTIWGILAGVDETQYF

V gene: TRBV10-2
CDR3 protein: CASSGTSGRFTDTQYF

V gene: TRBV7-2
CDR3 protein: CASSYDRGRTEAFF

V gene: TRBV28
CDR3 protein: CASRSRLAKNIQYF

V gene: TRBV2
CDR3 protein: CASIPGLAPLEQFF

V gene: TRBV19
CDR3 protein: CASSRLAGEVGTQYF

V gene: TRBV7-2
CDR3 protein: CASSLARRGDYEQYF

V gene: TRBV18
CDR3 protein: CASSPPGGHWNEQFF

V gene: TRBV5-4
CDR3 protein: CASSLLGGPDEQFF

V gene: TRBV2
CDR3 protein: CASSPRQGSGYTF

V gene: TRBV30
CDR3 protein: CAWSTFSGANVLTF

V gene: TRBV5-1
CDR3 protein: CASSRGTGSYEQYF